Sequencing of this TCR beta chain was carried out in a study of control samples from healthy donors and cancer patients. The CDR3 totals 18 residues. Trimming removed 5 bases at V and 3 bases at J, with 24 bases between. The germline gives CDR1 SGHRS, CDR2 YFSETQ. The protocol was immunoSEQ multiplex PCR, while the TCRdb copy is restricted to in-frame clones and leaves out a portion. The data hold about 150,000 clones, with roughly 94% observed a single time. Sequencing used blood. This receptor was identified in a man aged 40-55 years in good health. V usage is TRBV5-1 and J usage is TRBJ1-3, with D perhaps matching TRBD1 (5 bases). The CDR3 protein is CASSHVGGYNNCGNTIYF. As DNA, the CDR3 is TGCGCCAGCAGTCACGTGGGGGGGTACAACAACTGTGGAAACACCATATATTTT.